The entry below gives a single T cell receptor beta chain sequence along with its context. The antigen is undetermined. The data belong to a study of cytomegalovirus exposure and HLA in healthy donors. Study conclusions and caveats: Presence/absence analyses assumed roughly uniform sequencing depth across donors, which may not hold. The availability of immune exposure information extended only to CMV serostatus.

CDR3 length: 15 amino acids. Per the germline V gene, CDR1 is SGHTA and CDR2 is FQGNSA. Deletions cut 5 bases from V and 3 bases from J, with 14 bases between. The primer mix had 60 Vbeta and 13 Jbeta primers. Using immunoSEQ multiplex PCR, the repertoire was profiled, and TCRdb retains in-frame clones only, with some absent. Of nearly 110,000 clones listed, roughly 82% were seen once; the top ten hold roughly 3%. Healthy donors of bone marrow made up the group. The material sequenced was PBMCs. The clonotype comes from a man aged 25-40 years in good health and CMV-seropositive. This chain joins TRBV7-2 and TRBJ1-5; D uncertain. The CDR3 nucleotides read TGTGCCAGCAGCACGGAGGGTTCAGTCAATCAGCCCCAGCATTTT. As protein: CASSTEGSVNQPQHF.